This T cell receptor beta chain was identified during a study of identical twins. This clonotype was seen more than once but under ten times. Template switching added a universal primer binding site, and final cDNA carried unique molecular identifiers. One entry per CDR3 protein results from TCRdb running MiXCR on the 5' RACE reads. This table has under 900,000 distinct CDR3 sequences, about 20% appearing once. The sample was also linked to a second study, of T cells expressing NK-cell markers.

Sequenced material: PBMCs. The source is a woman aged 18-29 years in good health.

CDR3 nucleotides: TGTGCCAGCTCCCTCCGGGGGGCTCCCCTCTACGAGCAGTACTTC. Amino acid sequence: CASSLRGAPLYEQYF. This chain joins TRBV12-3 or TRBV12-4 and TRBJ2-7; TRBD2 might be the D (7 bases). The length of the CDR3 is 15 residues. Trimming removed 8 bases from V and 3 bases from J, with 20 bases in between.